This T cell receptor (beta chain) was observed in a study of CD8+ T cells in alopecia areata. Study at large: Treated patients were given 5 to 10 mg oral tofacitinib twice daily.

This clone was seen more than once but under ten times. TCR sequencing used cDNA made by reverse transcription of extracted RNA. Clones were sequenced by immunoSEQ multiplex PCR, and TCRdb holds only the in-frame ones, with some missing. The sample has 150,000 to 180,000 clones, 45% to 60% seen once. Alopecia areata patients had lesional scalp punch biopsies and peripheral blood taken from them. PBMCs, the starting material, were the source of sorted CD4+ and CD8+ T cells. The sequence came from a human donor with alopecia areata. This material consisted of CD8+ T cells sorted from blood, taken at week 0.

The CDR3 protein is CSYPSGTGDETQYF. CDR3 nucleotide sequence: TGCAGCTACCCCTCCGGGACAGGGGACGAGACCCAGTACTTC. This sequence joins TRBV29-1 and TRBJ2-5, with 10 positions matching TRBD1. CDR1 and CDR2 from the germline V gene are SQVTM and ANQGSEA. The V and J ends lost 8 bases and 5 bases, in that order; junction bases with no gene match: 11. The CDR3 spans 14 residues.